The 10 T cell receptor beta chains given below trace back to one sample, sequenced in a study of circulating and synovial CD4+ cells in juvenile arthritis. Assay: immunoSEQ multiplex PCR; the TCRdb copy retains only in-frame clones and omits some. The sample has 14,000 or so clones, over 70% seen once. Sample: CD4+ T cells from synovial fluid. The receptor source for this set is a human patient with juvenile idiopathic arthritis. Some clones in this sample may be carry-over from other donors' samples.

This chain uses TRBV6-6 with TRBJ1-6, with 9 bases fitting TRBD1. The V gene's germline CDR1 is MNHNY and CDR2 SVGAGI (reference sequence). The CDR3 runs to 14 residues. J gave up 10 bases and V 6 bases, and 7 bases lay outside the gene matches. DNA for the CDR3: TGTGCCAGCAGAACCGGGACAGGGCGATCACCCCTCCACTTT. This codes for CASRTGTGRSPLHF.

The CDR3 region has the DNA TGTGCCAGCACCCAAGCCAGGGGCCCCTCCTACGAGCAGTACTTC. Its translation is CASTQARGPSYEQYF. The chain combines TRBV6-5 with TRBJ2-7; D is possibly TRBD1 (6 bases). CDR1 is MNHEY, CDR2 SVGAGI, per germline. The V end was cut by 7 bases, the J end by 0 bases, with 16 bases between. CDR3 length: 15 amino acids.

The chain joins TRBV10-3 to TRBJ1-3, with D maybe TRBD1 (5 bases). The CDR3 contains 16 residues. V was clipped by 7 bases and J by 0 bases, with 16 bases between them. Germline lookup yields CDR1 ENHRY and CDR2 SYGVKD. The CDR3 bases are TGTGCCATCACAGACACCCCAGGGATCTCTGGAAACACCATATATTTT. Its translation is CAITDTPGISGNTIYF.

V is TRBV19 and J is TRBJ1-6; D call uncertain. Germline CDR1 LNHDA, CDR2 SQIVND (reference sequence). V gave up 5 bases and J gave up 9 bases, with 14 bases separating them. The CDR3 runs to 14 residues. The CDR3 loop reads CASSWATPTSPLHF. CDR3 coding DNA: TGTGCCAGTAGTTGGGCGACACCTACTTCACCCCTCCACTTT. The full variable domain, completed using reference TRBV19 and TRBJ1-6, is DGGITQSPKYLFRKEGQNVTLSCEQNLNHDAMYWYRQDPGQGLRLIYYSQIVNDFQKGDIAEGYSVSREKKESFPLTVTSAQKNPTAFYLCASSWATPTSPLHFGNGTRLTVT.

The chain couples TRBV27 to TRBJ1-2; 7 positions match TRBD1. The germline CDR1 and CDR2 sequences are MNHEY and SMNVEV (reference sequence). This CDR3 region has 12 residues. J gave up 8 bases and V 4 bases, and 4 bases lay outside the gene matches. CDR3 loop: CASSSLQGGYTF. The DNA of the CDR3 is TGTGCCAGCAGTTCGTTACAGGGGGGCTACACCTTC.

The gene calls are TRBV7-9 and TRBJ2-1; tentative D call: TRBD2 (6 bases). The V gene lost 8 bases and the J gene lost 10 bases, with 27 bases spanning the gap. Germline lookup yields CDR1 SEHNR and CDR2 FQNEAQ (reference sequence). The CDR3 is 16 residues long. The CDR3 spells CASGVSTGTPMQEQFF. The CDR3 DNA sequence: TGTGCCAGCGGCGTCTCTACCGGGACTCCTATGCAGGAGCAGTTCTTC.

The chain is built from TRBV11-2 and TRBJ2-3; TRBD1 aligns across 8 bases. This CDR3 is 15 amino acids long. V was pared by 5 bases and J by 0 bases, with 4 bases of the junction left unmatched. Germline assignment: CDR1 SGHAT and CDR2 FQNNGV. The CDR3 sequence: CASSTGTGSTDTQYF. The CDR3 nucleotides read TGTGCCAGCAGCACAGGGACAGGCAGCACAGATACGCAGTATTTT.

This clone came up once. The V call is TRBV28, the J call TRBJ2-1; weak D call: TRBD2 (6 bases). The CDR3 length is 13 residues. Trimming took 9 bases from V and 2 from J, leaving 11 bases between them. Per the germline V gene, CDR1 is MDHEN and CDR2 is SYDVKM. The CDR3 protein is CASNSGAYNEQFF. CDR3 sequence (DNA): TGTGCCAGTAATAGCGGTGCCTACAATGAGCAGTTCTTC.

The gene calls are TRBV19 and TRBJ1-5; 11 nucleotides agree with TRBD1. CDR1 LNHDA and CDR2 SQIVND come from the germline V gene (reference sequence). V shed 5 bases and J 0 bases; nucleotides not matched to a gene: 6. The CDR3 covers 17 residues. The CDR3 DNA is TGTGCCAGTAGTTCGCGGACAGGGGGCCTTAGCAATCAGCCCCAGCATTTT. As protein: CASSSRTGGLSNQPQHF.

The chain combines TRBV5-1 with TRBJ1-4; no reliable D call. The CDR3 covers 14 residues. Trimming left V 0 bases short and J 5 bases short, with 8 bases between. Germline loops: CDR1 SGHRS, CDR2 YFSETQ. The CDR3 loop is CASSLGHSNEKLFF. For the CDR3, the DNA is TGCGCCAGCAGCTTGGGACACTCAAATGAAAAACTGTTTTTT.